What follows are 24 T cell receptor beta chains derived from one specimen sequenced in a study of PD-1 and CTLA-4 blockade in melanoma. Repertoires were generated with immunoSEQ multiplex PCR, while TCRdb's copy carries only in-frame clones and drops some. The sample lists around 16,000 clones; about 73% were seen once. Sequences were derived from CD8+ T cells from peripheral blood, sampled from a patient given anti-PD-1 treatment. These receptors were collected from a human donor with melanoma.

This chain connects TRBV13 to TRBJ1-5; the match to TRBD1 covers 7 bases. V was pared by 3 bases and J by 7 bases, with 9 bases of the junction left unmatched. The CDR3 sequence is 15 residues long. Germline V gene lookup returns CDR1 PRHDT and CDR2 FYEKMQ (reference sequence). CDR3 DNA sequence: TGTGCCAGCAGCTTGGGCAGGGGGTACGGCCAGCCCCAGCATTTT. Translated: CASSLGRGYGQPQHF.

V and J are TRBV7-9 and TRBJ2-7, with 10 bases fitting TRBD1. V shed 4 bases and J 6 bases; nucleotides not matched to a gene: 12. CDR3 length equals 16 residues. Germline V gene data show CDR1 as SEHNR and CDR2 as FQNEAQ (reference sequence). The CDR3, as DNA: TGTGCCAGCAGCTCAGACAGGGGGCCCTCCCGGGTCGAGCAGTACTTC. As protein: CASSSDRGPSRVEQYF.

The V and J genes are TRBV11-2 and TRBJ2-7; D remains unclear. Trimming shortened V by 2 bases and J by 0 bases, and 5 bases separated the two germline ends. Germline CDR1 reads SGHAT; CDR2 reads FQNNGV. This CDR3 contains 13 residues. CDR3 DNA: TGTGCCAGCAGCTTATACAGCTCCTACGAGCAGTACTTC. Translation: CASSLYSSYEQYF.

V gene TRBV6-5 combines with J gene TRBJ2-7; TRBD2 is a possible D gene (5 bases). The CDR3 sequence is 14 residues long. Germline lookup yields CDR1 MNHEY and CDR2 SVGAGI. V gave up 7 bases and J gave up 4 bases, with 17 bases separating them. CDR3: CASTQVGEGYEQYF. CDR3 DNA: TGTGCCAGCACCCAGGTCGGGGAAGGGTACGAGCAGTACTTC.

The chain couples TRBV15 to TRBJ1-5; D gene unclear. Germline V gene data show CDR1 as LNHNV and CDR2 as YYDKDF (reference sequence). V was clipped by 9 bases and J by 0 bases, with 12 bases between them. CDR3 length: 14 amino acids. For the CDR3, the DNA is TGTGCCACAGCCCCGGACCTTAGCAATCAGCCCCAGCATTTT. The encoded protein is CATAPDLSNQPQHF.

The gene calls are TRBV5-6 and TRBJ2-4; 12 bases agree with TRBD2. This CDR3 has 19 residues. The V segment lost 5 bases and the J segment 0 bases; nucleotides outside the gene matches: 12. Per the germline V gene, CDR1 is SGHDT and CDR2 is YYEEEE. CDR3 in DNA: TGTGCCAGCAGTTTCACTAGCGGGAGGATTACATTAGCCAAAAACATTCAGTACTTC. Its protein is CASSFTSGRITLAKNIQYF.

The V call is TRBV7-9, the J call TRBJ2-3; no reliable D call. CDR3 length equals 14 residues. Germline-derived CDR1 and CDR2 are SEHNR and FQNEAQ (reference sequence). V was cut by 4 bases and J by 2 bases, with 10 bases left in between. The CDR3 region has the DNA TGTGCCAGCAGCTCCCCCGGGTACACAGATACGCAGTATTTT. Its translation: CASSSPGYTDTQYF.

The V gene is TRBV3-1 (or the pseudogene TRBV3-2), the J gene TRBJ2-3; TRBD2 aligns across 10 bases. V shed 9 bases and J 0 bases; nucleotides not matched to a gene: 21. Germline CDR1 LGHDT, CDR2 YNNKEL (reference sequence). The CDR3 contains 20 residues. The DNA for the CDR3 is TGTGCCAGACGGGCAAGGGGCCCCCCGACTAGCGGGTTAAGCACAGATACGCAGTATTTT. Translation: CARRARGPPTSGLSTDTQYF.

The count of this clone is one. The chain couples TRBV12-5 to TRBJ2-2; TRBD1 agrees at 8 bases. V lost 3 bases, J lost 8 bases, and 8 bases stayed unmatched. The V gene's germline CDR1 is LGHNT and CDR2 FRNRAP. The CDR3 loop spans 15 amino acids. CDR3: CASGFLSGGRGELFF. In DNA, the CDR3 is TGTGCTAGTGGTTTCCTCTCAGGGGGCCGGGGGGAGCTGTTTTTT.

The chain links TRBV7-8 to TRBJ1-2; 10 nucleotides line up with TRBD1. The ends lost 4 bases at V and 0 bases at J; junction bases unmatched: 5. Germline assignment: CDR1 SGHVS and CDR2 FQNEAQ. The CDR3 covers 16 residues. In DNA form, the CDR3 reads TGTGCCAGCAGCTCCTACGGACAGGGGGCTAACTATGGCTACACCTTC. Its protein product is CASSSYGQGANYGYTF. Together with reference TRBV7-8 and TRBJ1-2, the CDR3 gives the full variable domain: GAGVSQSPRYKVAKRGQDVALRCDPISGHVSLFWYQQALGQGPEFLTYFQNEAQLDKSGLPSDRFFAERPEGSVSTLKIQRTQQEDSAVYLCASSSYGQGANYGYTFGSGTRLTVV.

The V gene is TRBV7-6, the J gene TRBJ2-1; TRBD2 matches at 12 bases. V dropped 4 bases and J dropped 1; count of bases not matched to a gene: 11. The CDR3 loop spans 19 amino acids. Per germline, CDR1 SGHVS and CDR2 FNYEAQ. The CDR3 protein is CASSSSRASGRDSYNEQFF. The CDR3 region has the DNA TGTGCCAGCAGCTCGAGTCGGGCTAGCGGGAGGGATTCCTACAATGAGCAGTTCTTC.

This chain joins TRBV3-1 (or the pseudogene TRBV3-2) and TRBJ2-7, with TRBD1 as a possible D gene (6 bases). The germline V gene encodes CDR1 LGHDT and CDR2 YNNKEL (reference sequence). The CDR3 spans 17 residues. Trimming cost V 1 base and J 0 bases, with 16 bases left between them. DNA for the CDR3: TGTGCCAGCAGCCAAGGTCCGGTGGGCAGGGGCTCCTACGAGCAGTACTTC. It yields the protein CASSQGPVGRGSYEQYF.

This chain links TRBV27 with TRBJ2-7, with D possibly being TRBD2 (6 bases). The CDR3 covers 13 residues. Trimming took off 6 bases at V and 3 bases at J, with 12 bases between the two ends. CDR1 and CDR2 (germline): MNHEY, SMNVEV (reference sequence). CDR3 DNA: TGTGCCAGCAGAAGCGGGTCCCACTACGAGCAGTACTTC. Translated: CASRSGSHYEQYF.

This chain joins TRBV13 and TRBJ2-2; D unresolved. There are 14 residues in the CDR3. V was pared by 3 bases and J by 6 bases, with 11 bases between. Germline CDR1 is PRHDT and CDR2 is FYEKMQ (reference sequence). CDR3 sequence: CASSFAVGAGELFF. In DNA, the CDR3 is TGTGCCAGCAGCTTCGCGGTCGGCGCCGGGGAGCTGTTTTTT.

The V and J genes are TRBV27 and TRBJ1-5, with TRBD1 as a possible D gene (5 bases). This CDR3 is built from 12 residues. The V and J ends lost 6 bases and 6 bases respectively, with 9 bases between them. CDR1 and CDR2 from the germline V gene are MNHEY and SMNVEV (reference sequence). The CDR3 protein is CASSGGGQPQHF. CDR3 DNA sequence: TGTGCCAGCAGCGGGGGGGGTCAGCCCCAGCATTTT.

The sample holds a few counts of this clone. The genes are TRBV19 and TRBJ2-1, with 7 bases that match TRBD1. The CDR3 length is 17 residues. V trimming: 5 bases; J trimming: 9 bases; junction bases outside the gene matches: 19. The germline gives CDR1 LNHDA, CDR2 SQIVND (reference sequence). The CDR3 is CASSSYPPGTAGGEQFF. CDR3 sequence (DNA): TGTGCCAGTAGTTCTTACCCACCCGGGACAGCTGGGGGTGAGCAGTTCTTC.

This clone was recorded a few times. V is TRBV19 and J is TRBJ2-7; the D gene is possibly TRBD1 (6 bases). CDR3 length: 16 amino acids. Germline V lookup: CDR1 LNHDA, CDR2 SQIVND (reference sequence). V was pared by 1 base and J by 5 bases, with 18 bases between. The CDR3 bases are TGTGCCAGTAGTATAGGGGGAACAGGGATAGTCGACGAGCAGTACTTC. It is translated as CASSIGGTGIVDEQYF.

This clone was counted only a few times. J is TRBJ1-2 and V is TRBV13; 7 bases agree with TRBD1. J gave up 0 bases and V 5 bases, and 15 bases lay outside the gene matches. The CDR3 extends over 18 amino acids. Germline V gives CDR1 PRHDT, CDR2 FYEKMQ (reference sequence). The DNA for the CDR3 is TGTGCCAGCAGCCCAAGTACAGGGGATAGCCGCGCTAACTATGGCTACACCTTC. Its protein is CASSPSTGDSRANYGYTF.

Only one count was recorded for this clone. The CDR3 loop reads CAWSLLWEKGNTEAFF. Written as DNA, the CDR3 is TGTGCCTGGAGTCTTCTCTGGGAGAAGGGGAACACTGAAGCTTTCTTT. The genes are TRBV30 and TRBJ1-1, with unresolved D. The germline CDR1 and CDR2 sequences are GTSNPN and SVGIG (reference sequence). This CDR3 has 16 residues. V lost 2 bases and J 1 base, leaving 17 bases between the germline ends.

V usage is TRBV28 and J usage is TRBJ1-5; the D is unclear. Trimming stripped 6 bases from V and 0 bases from J, with 15 bases between. The CDR3 runs to 16 residues. In germline, CDR1 is MDHEN, CDR2 SYDVKM. CDR3 amino acids: CASRTTRANSNQPQHF. The CDR3 region has the DNA TGTGCCAGCAGAACCACACGGGCGAATAGCAATCAGCCCCAGCATTTT.

This clone has just a few counts. The chain couples TRBV11-2 to TRBJ1-1; D is undetermined. Germline CDR1 SGHAT, CDR2 FQNNGV. Trimming took 1 base from V and 4 from J, leaving 7 bases between them. The CDR3 has 13 residues. The CDR3 sequence: CASSLGALTEAFF. CDR3 sequence (DNA): TGTGCCAGCAGCTTAGGCGCCCTCACTGAAGCTTTCTTT.

The chain is built from TRBV10-3 and TRBJ1-2; D not resolved. Trimming shortened V by 8 bases and J by 0 bases, and 10 bases separated the two germline ends. The CDR3 covers 13 residues. CDR1 is ENHRY and CDR2 is SYGVKD in the germline V gene. The CDR3 loop is CAIRPESNYGYTF. The CDR3 bases are TGTGCCATCCGCCCGGAATCTAACTATGGCTACACCTTC.

The rearrangement uses TRBV9 and TRBJ2-3; 10 bases are a match to TRBD2. The germline gives CDR1 SGDLS, CDR2 YYNGEE. V lost 4 bases to trimming and J lost 3 bases; unmatched junction nucleotides: 5. This CDR3 spans 15 amino acids. CDR3 nucleotides: TGTGCCAGCAGCCTTCTAGCGGGAGAAACAGATACGCAGTATTTT. This translates into CASSLLAGETDTQYF.

The sample holds a few counts of this clone. The chain joins TRBV29-1 to TRBJ2-7; 7 bases line up with TRBD1. Germline V gene lookup returns CDR1 SQVTM and CDR2 ANQGSEA. V was clipped by 2 bases and J by 0 bases; unmatched bases: 4. This CDR3 comprises 14 residues. CDR3: CSVETTGNSYEQYF. DNA for the CDR3: TGCAGCGTTGAAACGACAGGGAACTCCTACGAGCAGTACTTC.